Listed below are T cell receptor beta chains from one sample, sequenced in a study of immune cell composition in non-small cell lung cancer. Repertoires were generated with immunoSEQ multiplex PCR, while TCRdb's copy carries only in-frame clones and drops some. The data show about 3,200 clones, about three quarters seen once. The specimen was lung tumor tissue. The receptors originated from a human donor with non-small cell lung cancer. CDR3s include the opening cysteine and the closing phenylalanine or tryptophan. The D gene is left open where the match is weak. The size field is filled for only some rows; it gives once, few, many or a size class.

d_gene | j_gene | abundance | len | v_gene | CDR3aa | CDR3nt
TRBD2 | TRBJ2-1 | - | 13 | TRBV10-3 | CATRLAGGDEQFF | TGTGCCACCCGACTAGCGGGGGGGGATGAGCAGTTCTTC
- | TRBJ2-5 | - | 15 | TRBV4-1 | CASSLHPGYQETQYF | TGCGCCAGCAGCCTGCATCCGGGATACCAAGAGACCCAGTACTTC
TRBD1 | TRBJ2-1 | - | 13 | TRBV30 | CAWNGDRGGEQFF | TGTGCCTGGAACGGGGACAGGGGGGGTGAGCAGTTCTTC
TRBD2 | TRBJ2-2 | - | 12 | TRBV19 | CASSPGGPELFF | TGTGCCAGTTCCCCGGGGGGACCCGAGCTGTTTTTT
- | TRBJ2-7 | once | 14 | TRBV10-1 | CASSELPAFGEQYF | TGCGCCAGCAGTGAGTTGCCAGCTTTCGGGGAGCAGTACTTC
- | TRBJ1-2 | few | 11 | TRBV5-4 | CASSLEGGYTF | TGTGCCAGCAGCTTGGAGGGGGGCTACACCTTC
- | TRBJ1-2 | few | 13 | TRBV14 | CASSKTGVHGYTF | TGTGCCAGCAGCAAAACGGGGGTTCATGGCTACACCTTC
TRBD2 | TRBJ2-3 | - | 16 | TRBV5-1 | CASSLEPAGGRDTQYF | TGCGCCAGCAGCTTGGAGCCAGCGGGGGGGAGAGATACGCAGTATTTT
- | TRBJ1-1 | - | 16 | TRBV6-5 | CASSYSRDKEETEAFF | TGTGCCAGCAGTTACAGCAGGGACAAAGAAGAAACTGAAGCTTTCTTT
TRBD2 | TRBJ2-1 | - | 16 | TRBV6-1 | CASSGGLAGGIDEQFF | TGTGCCAGCAGTGGCGGGCTAGCGGGGGGTATCGATGAGCAGTTCTTC
TRBD2 | TRBJ2-1 | - | 18 | TRBV2 | CASSTKWSSGGGYNEQFF | TGTGCCAGCTCCACGAAGTGGTCTAGCGGGGGGGGCTACAATGAGCAGTTCTTC
- | TRBJ2-1 | - | 15 | TRBV7-2 | CASSQAGLLYNEQFF | TGTGCCAGCAGCCAAGCGGGCCTCCTATACAATGAGCAGTTCTTC
- | TRBJ2-7 | - | 12 | TRBV5-1 | CASSLGGYEQYF | TGCGCCAGCAGCCTCGGCGGCTACGAGCAGTACTTC
TRBD2 | TRBJ2-1 | - | 16 | TRBV18 | CASSPLLAGVGNEQFF | TGTGCCAGCTCACCACTTCTCGCGGGGGTGGGCAATGAGCAGTTCTTC
TRBD1 | TRBJ2-7 | few | 14 | TRBV5-5 | CASSLVTGVNEQYF | TGTGCCAGCAGCTTAGTAACAGGGGTCAACGAGCAGTACTTC
TRBD1 | TRBJ1-4 | - | 14 | TRBV7-9 | CASSSGQGEEKLFF | TGTGCCAGCAGCTCCGGACAGGGGGAAGAAAAACTGTTTTTT
- | TRBJ2-5 | - | 12 | TRBV2 | CASSGGLETQYF | TGTGCCAGCAGCGGAGGTTTAGAGACCCAGTACTTC
- | TRBJ1-5 | - | 14 | TRBV4-1 | CASSQDRGDQPQHF | TGCGCCAGCAGCCAAGACAGGGGAGATCAGCCCCAGCATTTT
TRBD1 | TRBJ2-1 | - | 16 | TRBV2 | CASSPSGDRAYNEQFF | TGTGCCAGCAGCCCCAGCGGAGACAGGGCCTACAATGAGCAGTTCTTC
- | TRBJ2-5 | - | 14 | TRBV21-1 | CASSKITPQETQYF | TGTGCCAGCAGCAAAATAACACCTCAAGAGACCCAGTACTTC
- | TRBJ2-5 | - | 14 | TRBV19 | CASSIATVVETQYF | TGTGCCAGTAGTATAGCGACAGTGGTGGAGACCCAGTACTTC
- | TRBJ2-5 | - | 12 | TRBV18 | CASSPLQETQYF | TGTGCCAGCTCACCTCTCCAAGAGACCCAGTACTTC
TRBD2 | TRBJ2-1 | once | 15 | TRBV18 | CASSQSGGRYNEQFF | TGTGCCAGCTCCCAGAGCGGGGGGAGATACAATGAGCAGTTCTTC
- | TRBJ2-7 | - | 14 | TRBV7-6 | CASSLAQKEYEQYF | TGTGCCAGCAGCTTAGCCCAAAAGGAGTACGAGCAGTACTTC
- | TRBJ1-4 | once | 17 | TRBV18 | CASSPIQGAGFSEKLFF | TGTGCCAGCTCACCAATCCAAGGGGCGGGGTTCAGTGAAAAACTGTTTTTT
- | TRBJ2-2 | - | 14 | TRBV30 | CAWSVGGAAGELFF | TGTGCCTGGAGTGTAGGGGGGGCAGCCGGGGAGCTGTTTTTT
TRBD2 | TRBJ2-1 | - | 15 | TRBV10-1 | CASSEGGSSYNEQFF | TGCGCCAGCAGTGAGGGCGGGAGCTCCTACAATGAGCAGTTCTTC
- | TRBJ1-1 | - | 13 | TRBV2 | CASRLTGKLEAFF | TGTGCCAGCCGCCTTACAGGGAAACTGGAAGCTTTCTTT
TRBD2 | TRBJ2-2 | - | 16 | TRBV5-1 | CASSKLAGRNTGELFF | TGCGCCAGCAGCAAACTAGCGGGGCGGAACACCGGGGAGCTGTTTTTT
- | TRBJ1-5 | - | 12 | TRBV19 | CASSSGLLVQHF | TGTGCCAGTAGTAGCGGACTGCTCGTCCAGCATTTT
- | TRBJ1-1 | - | 18 | TRBV9 | CASSVFLNPPGLRGAAFF | TGTGCCAGCAGCGTTTTCTTAAATCCGCCGGGACTCCGGGGGGCTGCTTTCTTT
TRBD1 | TRBJ1-4 | - | 16 | TRBV6-6 | CASSLPGTGRREKLFF | TGTGCCAGCAGCCTACCGGGGACAGGGCGTCGTGAAAAACTGTTTTTT
TRBD1 | TRBJ2-7 | few | 16 | TRBV6-5 | CASSYSRTGDTYEQYF | TGTGCCAGCAGTTACTCGAGGACAGGGGACACCTACGAGCAGTACTTC